A selection of T cell receptor beta chains follows, all from one sample in a study of human T cells and chemical hapten exposure. TCRdb redid the calling of the RACE reads with MiXCR, one entry per CDR3 protein. The sample yields 350,000 to 400,000 distinct CDR3 sequences, about 5.1% seen once. The sample consisted of whole blood, taken in connection with sensitization to the hapten diphenylcyclopropenone (DPC). All receptors come from a woman aged 50 to 60 with alopecia areata. Some clones in this sample may be carry-over from other donors' samples. The CDR3 runs from the conserved cysteine through the conserved F or W. The order of the fields is CDR3 length, J gene, V gene, CDR3 protein.

>13|TRBJ2-5|TRBV6-1
CASPGQGSKTQYF
>15|TRBJ2-1|TRBV25-1
CASSETSGGDNEQFF
>14|TRBJ2-1|TRBV6-5
CASTLAPGVHEQFF
>15|TRBJ1-2|TRBV3-1
CASSQEFDAYYGYTF
>15|TRBJ2-1|TRBV4-3
CASSRATSGSGEQFF
>16|TRBJ2-3|TRBV6-5
CASSSSAGVLTDTQYF
>17|TRBJ1-4|TRBV9
CASSASVDSPRVEKLFF
>14|TRBJ1-6|TRBV25-1
CASSESDSKRPLHF
>13|TRBJ1-2|TRBV5-6
CASSLKGNYGYTF
>15|TRBJ1-1|TRBV7-9
CASSLAVSKGTEAFF
>14|TRBJ2-1|TRBV12-3/TRBV12-4
CASSLNRGLNEQFF
>17|TRBJ2-7|TRBV11-2
CASSLGDGVVGDDEQYF
>14|TRBJ2-7|TRBV10-3
CAIRTTGWGNEQYF
>14|TRBJ2-3|TRBV2
CASSAFSSADTQYF
>13|TRBJ2-5|TRBV29-1
CSGRGTDQETQYF
>15|TRBJ2-3|TRBV24-1
CATSDPTGSTDTQYF
>18|TRBJ2-3|TRBV11-2
CASSLEGYGGRAKDTQYF
>15|TRBJ1-1|TRBV11-2
CASRGLTGKNTEAFF
>13|TRBJ2-1|TRBV28
CASTGTPNNEQFF
>13|TRBJ2-5|TRBV30
CAWSGQGHETQYF
>13|TRBJ2-3|TRBV29-1
CSISGGTTDTQYF
>18|TRBJ2-1|TRBV29-1
CSVEDFFSESPSYNEQFF
>15|TRBJ2-7|TRBV7-6
CASSLSPAGSYEQYF
>12|TRBJ1-6|TRBV12-3/TRBV12-4
CASSLGFSPLHF
>13|TRBJ2-1|TRBV7-9
CASSFPLGDEQFF
>17|TRBJ1-1|TRBV7-9
CASSFGLRQGRVAEAFF